One and the same sample provided the 18 T cell receptor beta chains below, sequenced in a study of beta chain features in type 1 diabetes. As every portion of the isolated RNA was reverse transcribed, the sequencing read expressed TCRB transcripts. The repertoire was sequenced with immunoSEQ multiplex PCR; TCRdb's copy has only in-frame clones and lacks some. Of 850,000 to 900,000 clones detected, 15% to 20% appear once; the ten largest clones hold about 0.02%. The source material was naive CD4+ T cells from blood. Receptors originate from a woman aged 18-29 years in good health.

The gene calls are TRBV28 and TRBJ2-7, with 9 bases lining up with TRBD1. CDR3 length: 14 amino acids. Germline V gene lookup returns CDR1 MDHEN and CDR2 SYDVKM. The V segment lost 4 bases and the J segment 2 bases; nucleotides outside the gene matches: 3. The CDR3: CASSWTGVTYEQYF. The CDR3 nucleotides read TGTGCCAGCAGTTGGACAGGGGTTACCTACGAGCAGTACTTC.

This clone was found a few times. The chain employs TRBV4-2 and TRBJ2-7; 11 bases are a match to TRBD2. There are 17 residues in the CDR3. The V and J ends lost 2 bases and 6 bases, in that order; junction bases with no gene match: 12. Per the germline V gene, CDR1 is LGHNA and CDR2 is YNFKEQ. CDR3 amino acids: CASSQPLATSGESEQYF. CDR3 coding DNA: TGTGCCAGCAGCCAACCCCTGGCGACTAGCGGGGAATCCGAGCAGTACTTC.

CDR3 loop: CAISGIGGGTDTQYF. DNA for the CDR3: TGTGCCATCAGTGGTATCGGGGGGGGCACAGATACGCAGTATTTT. This chain connects TRBV10-3 to TRBJ2-3; 8 bases align to TRBD2. The CDR3 totals 15 residues. CDR1 is ENHRY and CDR2 is SYGVKD in the germline V gene. The V and J ends lost 4 bases and 1 base, in that order; junction bases with no gene match: 4.

CDR3 protein: CASSYKTSGSPYEQYF. CDR3 sequence (DNA): TGTGCCAGCAGTTATAAGACTAGCGGGTCCCCCTACGAGCAGTACTTC. V is TRBV6-5 and J is TRBJ2-7; 10 bases map to TRBD2. The CDR3 is 16 amino acids. The ends lost 3 bases at V and 2 bases at J; junction bases unmatched: 7. Germline lookup yields CDR1 MNHEY and CDR2 SVGAGI.

In its sample, this clone was seen a few times. The chain couples TRBV27 to TRBJ1-2; no clear D. Looked up from germline, CDR1 is MNHEY and CDR2 is SMNVEV (reference sequence). The CDR3 is 13 residues long. Trimming took 2 bases from V and 3 from J, leaving 7 bases between them. The chain's CDR3 is CASSLEGHYGYTF. DNA for the CDR3: TGTGCCAGCAGTTTAGAAGGCCACTATGGCTACACCTTC.

The CDR3 loop reads CAAGGSGQLDYEQYF. In DNA form, the CDR3 reads TGTGCCGCGGGTGGGAGTGGACAACTAGACTACGAGCAGTACTTC. The chain uses TRBV6-5 and TRBJ2-7; the D gene could be TRBD1 or TRBD2 (5 bases each). The V end lost 11 bases, the J end lost 3 bases, and 23 bases lay between the germline ends. The CDR3 has 15 residues. Germline V gene sequence: CDR1 MNHEY, CDR2 SVGAGI.

This chain uses TRBV4-3 with TRBJ1-1; weak D call: TRBD1 (5 bases). The CDR3 has 16 amino acids. V gave up 0 bases and J gave up 5 bases, with 16 bases separating them. The germline V gene encodes CDR1 LGHNA and CDR2 YSLEER. CDR3: CASSQDRDGIRTEAFF. CDR3 sequence (DNA): TGCGCCAGCAGCCAAGACAGGGACGGAATTCGAACTGAAGCTTTCTTT.

This clone was seen a handful of times. V is TRBV5-6 and J is TRBJ2-5; D unresolved. Trimming took 0 bases from V and 6 from J, leaving 9 bases between them. This CDR3 is built from 13 residues. Germline CDR1 reads SGHDT; CDR2 reads YYEEEE. CDR3 loop: CASSLGDEKTQYF. DNA of the CDR3: TGTGCCAGCAGCTTGGGAGATGAAAAGACCCAGTACTTC.

The CDR3 loop is CASSINSIFNYGYTF. CDR3 coding DNA: TGTGCCAGTAGTATCAACAGTATTTTTAACTATGGCTACACCTTC. The chain combines TRBV19 with TRBJ1-2; D not resolved. With 3 bases removed from V and 1 base from J, the gap between germline ends came to 12 bases. Germline CDR1 LNHDA, CDR2 SQIVND (reference sequence). The CDR3 spans 15 residues.

This chain joins TRBV7-2 and TRBJ2-2; 12 nucleotides align to TRBD2. This CDR3 comprises 15 residues. The germline V gene encodes CDR1 SGHTA and CDR2 FQGNSA. Trimming took 5 bases from V and 8 from J; bases not matched to a gene: 6. Written as DNA, the CDR3 is TGTGCCAGCAGCCCAAGACTAGCGGGAGTTGGGGAGCTGTTTTTT. Translating it yields CASSPRLAGVGELFF.

This clone was seen only a few times. The chain carries TRBV7-2 and TRBJ2-4, with 9 bases that match TRBD2. Germline V gene lookup returns CDR1 SGHTA and CDR2 FQGNSA. Germline trimming cut 1 base from V and 14 bases from J; bases unmatched to any gene: 3. This CDR3 is 12 amino acids long. The CDR3, as DNA: TGTGCCAGCAGCTTAGGGACTAGCGCAAAGTACTTC. Its protein product is CASSLGTSAKYF. The full variable domain, rest sourced from reference TRBV7-2 and TRBJ2-4, is GAGVSQSPSNKVTEKGKDVELRCDPISGHTALYWYRQSLGQGLEFLIYFQGNSAPDKSGLPSDRFSAERTGGSVSTLTIQRTQQEDSAVYLCASSLGTSAKYFGAGTRLSVL.

The chain uses TRBV29-1 and TRBJ2-5; 7 bases map to TRBD2. The J call is doubtful: the DNA matches TRBJ2-7 better. CDR3 size: 18 residues. Germline V gene lookup returns CDR1 SQVTM and CDR2 ANQGSEA. The CDR3 spells CSVVSWGVPSGKPYEQYF. The CDR3 region has the DNA TGCAGCGTTGTGTCCTGGGGGGTGCCTAGCGGAAAACCCTACGAGCAGTACTTC.

This clone has just a few counts. This chain connects TRBV6-5 to TRBJ2-6; TRBD1 aligns across 10 bases. Germline V gives CDR1 MNHEY, CDR2 SVGAGI. This CDR3 comprises 16 residues. V shed 4 bases and J 2 bases; nucleotides not matched to a gene: 2. The CDR3 DNA reads TGTGCCAGCAGTTGGACAGGGGGTGCTGGGGCCAACGTCCTGACTTTC. Encoded protein: CASSWTGGAGANVLTF.

This clone was detected a few times. Written as DNA, the CDR3 is TGTGCCAGCAGCTTAGCGCGGGGTTGGGCGGGAGCAGATACGCAGTATTTT. Protein sequence: CASSLARGWAGADTQYF. The J gene is TRBJ2-3, the V gene TRBV7-2; 7 bases line up with TRBD2. V lost 0 bases and J lost 4; bases outside the gene matches: 10. The CDR3 sequence is 17 residues long. Germline CDR1 and CDR2: SGHTA and FQGNSA.

In this sample, this clone turned up a few times. V usage is TRBV9 and J usage is TRBJ2-2; 12 bases are a match to TRBD2. Germline V gene lookup returns CDR1 SGDLS and CDR2 YYNGEE. The ends lost 3 bases at V and 5 bases at J; junction bases unmatched: 2. The CDR3 extends over 15 amino acids. The CDR3 nucleotides read TGTGCCAGCAGCGGGACTAGCGGGACAACCGGGGAGCTGTTTTTT. Its translation: CASSGTSGTTGELFF.

CDR3 bases: TGCGCCAGCAGCCAAGACCCGGGACAGACCTACGAGCAGTACTTC. Its translation: CASSQDPGQTYEQYF. The genes are TRBV4-3 and TRBJ2-7, with TRBD1 matching over 7 bases. This CDR3 contains 15 residues. Unmatched junction bases numbered 4, after V lost 0 bases and J lost 2 bases. Germline V gene lookup returns CDR1 LGHNA and CDR2 YSLEER.

The chain links TRBV7-3 to TRBJ1-5; no reliable D call. This CDR3 has 19 amino acids. The V gene lost 3 bases and the J gene lost 6 bases, with 27 bases spanning the gap. Per germline, CDR1 SGHTA and CDR2 FQGTGA. CDR3 loop: CASSFAPVSRWLSTQPQHF. The CDR3 DNA reads TGTGCCAGCAGCTTTGCCCCGGTTTCTCGTTGGCTTTCGACTCAGCCCCAGCATTTT.

This sequence joins TRBV28 and TRBJ2-5; perhaps TRBD1 as D (7 bases). Germline V lookup: CDR1 MDHEN, CDR2 SYDVKM. The CDR3 has 15 residues. V gave up 9 bases and J gave up 4 bases, with 21 bases separating them. Written as DNA, the CDR3 is TGTGCCAGTCGAAACCCCCAGGGGGGCGGAGAGACCCAGTACTTC. This sequence encodes CASRNPQGGGETQYF.